The 15 T cell receptor beta chains presented below share a single source sample, sequenced in a study of T cells in Graves' hyperthyroidism and ophthalmopathy. The investigators amplified TCR beta CDR3 regions from RNA transcripts. HTBI primers were used for first-round RT-PCR of the TCR CDR3. TCRdb re-derived calls from the multiplex PCR reads in MiXCR, one entry per CDR3 protein. The sample records about 690,000 distinct CDR3 sequences, 15% to 20% being singletons. Sequenced sample: blood. All receptors derive from a man in his forties or fifties with Graves' hyperthyroidism.

Points on this clonotype: Given a much more abundant clone one base away, this may be a read error. The rearrangement uses TRBV29-1 and TRBJ2-1, with D possibly being TRBD1 or TRBD2 (5 bases each). Near its end, the DNA agrees better with TRBJ2-7, so the J call may be wrong. The CDR3 sequence is 13 residues long. CDR1 is SQVTM and CDR2 is ANQGSEA in the germline V gene. The CDR3 bases are TGCAGCCAGGCGGGTGGGGGAATAAATGAGCAGTACTTC. Encoded protein: CSQAGGGINEQYF.

At least ten counts were recorded for this clonotype. The chain has TRBV28 and TRBJ2-1; D unresolved. Germline loops: CDR1 MDHEN, CDR2 SYDVKM. Trimming left V 6 bases short and J 6 bases short, with 12 bases between. The CDR3 loop spans 13 amino acids. CDR3 protein: CASSPAPVNEQFF. CDR3 nucleotide sequence: TGTGCCAGCAGCCCTGCCCCCGTCAATGAGCAGTTCTTC.

Turning to this clonotype: The CDR3 carries no conserved terminal phenylalanine or tryptophan, so it likely arises from a read error. V gene TRBV6-2 or TRBV6-3 combines with J gene TRBJ1-1, with unresolved D. V dropped 6 bases and J dropped 1 base, with 12 bases sitting between them. The length of the CDR3 is 14 residues. Germline V gene sequence: CDR1 MNHEY, CDR2 SVGEGT. The CDR3 protein is CASRSDFWNTEAFL. The CDR3 bases are TGTGCCAGCAGGTCCGACTTCTGGAACACTGAAGCTTTCCTT.

In its sample, this clonotype was seen a few times. V is TRBV2 and J is TRBJ1-4; D not resolved. The CDR3 contains 14 residues. The germline V gene has CDR1 SNHLY and CDR2 FYNNEI. Deletions cut 7 bases from V and 4 bases from J, with 13 bases between. The CDR3, as DNA: TGTGCCAGCATAAGAGAACAGATTAATGAAAAACTGTTTTTT. Translating gives CASIREQINEKLFF.

This clonotype was recorded at least ten times. The genes are TRBV27 and TRBJ1-1, with 8 bases identical to TRBD1. This CDR3 spans 15 amino acids. Per germline, CDR1 MNHEY and CDR2 SMNVEV (reference sequence). Unmatched junction bases numbered 3, after V lost 2 bases and J lost 1 base. CDR3 loop: CASSLNGQGNTEAFF. CDR3 nucleotide sequence: TGTGCCAGCAGTTTAAACGGACAGGGGAACACTGAAGCTTTCTTT.

The CDR3 DNA reads as TGTGCCAGCAGCTTTTCCCCTAGCGGGGGTTATGATACGCAGTATTTT. This encodes CASSFSPSGGYDTQYF. V is TRBV11-1 and J is TRBJ2-3, with 10 bases matching TRBD2. The J segment lost 6 bases and the V segment lost 3 bases, leaving 9 bases of the junction unmatched. Germline V gene sequence: CDR1 SGHAT, CDR2 FQDESV (reference sequence). CDR3 size: 16 residues.

This clonotype was observed at least ten times. This rearrangement joins TRBV9 to TRBJ2-7; a possible D gene is TRBD2 (6 bases). Germline V lookup: CDR1 SGDLS, CDR2 YYNGEE. CDR3 length: 14 amino acids. V dropped 0 bases and J dropped 4 bases, with 11 bases sitting between them. The CDR3 loop reads CASSVDEGGYEQYF. CDR3 in DNA: TGTGCCAGCAGCGTAGATGAGGGAGGATACGAGCAGTACTTC.

CDR3 region: CASSQDYEGHEDEKLFF. The CDR3 DNA follows: TGCGCCAGCAGCCAAGATTATGAGGGCCATGAAGATGAAAAACTGTTTTTT. The chain links TRBV4-3 to TRBJ1-4; D remains ambiguous. Germline CDR1 reads LGHNA; CDR2 reads YSLEER. This CDR3 comprises 17 residues. Trimming stripped 0 bases from V and 6 bases from J, with 17 bases between.

This chain connects TRBV20-1 to TRBJ2-1; 13 positions agree with TRBD2. From germline, CDR1 is DFQATT and CDR2 SNEGSKA (reference sequence). This CDR3 spans 14 amino acids. J gave up 8 bases and V 6 bases, and 7 bases lay outside the gene matches. CDR3 bases: TGCAGTGCGCGACTAGCGGGAGGTTATTATGAGCAGTTCTTC. It is translated as CSARLAGGYYEQFF.

At least ten counts were recorded for this clonotype. The chain employs TRBV2 and TRBJ2-7; D ambiguous. The germline V and J ends were trimmed by 2 bases and 8 bases, with 7 bases remaining between them. The CDR3 covers 11 residues. Germline CDR1 reads SNHLY; CDR2 reads FYNNEI. CDR3 sequence reads: CASSETFQQYF. The CDR3 region has the DNA TGTGCCAGCAGTGAAACGTTCCAGCAGTACTTC.

The CDR3 is CAISAGNGYTF. The CDR3 coding sequence is TGTGCCATCAGTGCTGGGAATGGCTACACCTTC. The chain employs TRBV10-3 and TRBJ1-2, with unresolved D. The CDR3 extends over 11 amino acids. Germline values: CDR1 ENHRY, CDR2 SYGVKD. The V end lost 4 bases, the J end lost 6 bases, and 6 bases lay between the germline ends.

This clonotype has just a few counts. This chain joins TRBV20-1 and TRBJ2-1; 9 bases fit TRBD2. CDR1 DFQATT and CDR2 SNEGSKA come from the germline V gene (reference sequence). The junction had 6 bases not matched to a gene; V was cut back by 3 bases and J by 6 bases. This CDR3 spans 14 amino acids. In DNA, the CDR3 is TGCAGTGCTAGTCTACGCGGGAGGGCCAATGAGCAGTTCTTC. Its translation is CSASLRGRANEQFF.

This clonotype has at least ten counts. This chain links TRBV12-3 or TRBV12-4 with TRBJ2-6; D may match TRBD1 or TRBD2 (6 bases each). The germline V and J ends were trimmed by 6 bases and 0 bases, with 21 bases remaining between them. This CDR3 region has 19 residues. CDR3 protein: CASSDGGGSLFSGANVLTF. CDR3 nucleotide sequence: TGTGCCAGCAGCGACGGAGGGGGGAGTCTCTTCTCTGGGGCCAACGTCCTGACTTTC.

This clonotype was observed at least ten times. The V and J genes are TRBV5-1 and TRBJ2-1; 7 bases line up with TRBD2. There are 16 residues in the CDR3. CDR1 is SGHRS and CDR2 is YFSETQ in the germline V gene. The V and J ends lost 0 bases and 4 bases, in that order; junction bases with no gene match: 7. CDR3 residues: CASSLEASGFYNEQFF. In nucleotides, the CDR3 is TGCGCCAGCAGCTTGGAGGCTAGCGGCTTTTACAATGAGCAGTTCTTC.

This clonotype has a count of ten or more. The chain employs TRBV28 and TRBJ2-7, with 8 bases that match TRBD2. Germline-derived CDR1 and CDR2 are MDHEN and SYDVKM. The CDR3 is 15 residues long. Trimming cost V 6 bases and J 6 bases; bases outside gene matches: 13. The CDR3 bases are TGTGCCAGCAGGGAAACGGGGACTAGTCCGGGCGAGCAGTACTTC. It specifies CASRETGTSPGEQYF.